This entry is about one T cell receptor (beta chain). The source of the sample is a study of T cells in Graves' hyperthyroidism and ophthalmopathy. Amplification of TCR beta CDR3 regions used RNA as the template. First-round RT-PCR with HTBI primers amplified the TCR CDR3 region. MiXCR, applied by TCRdb to the multiplex PCR reads, yields one record per CDR3 protein. Of some 500,000 distinct CDR3 sequences listed, approximately 15% are singletons. The V and J ends lost 7 bases and 5 bases respectively, with 14 bases between them. From germline, CDR1 is SQVTM and CDR2 ANQGSEA. The CDR3 covers 12 residues. Fresh 10 ml peripheral blood yielded PBMCs.

The chain links TRBV29-1 to TRBJ1-2; a possible D gene is TRBD1 (5 bases). Sequencing input: blood. This sequence originates from a woman between 18 and 30 years old with Graves' hyperthyroidism. The CDR3 loop reads CSDIGTAYGYTF. The CDR3 DNA follows: TGCAGCGACATCGGGACGGCGTATGGCTACACCTTC.